The clone carrying this TCR beta chain was recorded a few times. As processed by the authors: Quantification of nucleated cells was approximated via reference gene primer amplification. The data were produced by immunoSEQ multiplex PCR, yet TCRdb's version contains in-frame clones alone and is incomplete. That table is the source of V, J and clone size, and D and trimming were worked out from the DNA. The table has under 150,000 clones, roughly 76% seen once. The data were taken from a study of blood T cell repertoires in COVID-19. Study in general: Donors in the United States, Italy and Spain gave samples during acute or convalescent COVID-19. PBMCs, B-cell-depleted T cells, or T cells provided the cDNA or gDNA that made up the material.

The sample was peripheral blood. The TCR comes from a human donor with acute or convalescent COVID-19. The donor label of this sample is uncertain.

The CDR3 nucleotides are TGCGCCAGCAGTGAGTGGGGGCAGTCCTCCTACGAGCAGTACGTC. Translation gives CASSEWGQSSYEQYV. The gene calls are TRBV10-2 and TRBJ2-7, with a tentative D call TRBD1 (6 bases). The CDR3 covers 15 residues. Trimming removed 1 base from V and 0 bases from J, with 10 bases in between. CDR1 is WSHSY, CDR2 SAAADI, per germline.